The 23 T cell receptor beta chains below were found in one sample sequenced in a study of cytomegalovirus exposure and HLA in healthy donors. The assay was immunoSEQ multiplex PCR, and TCRdb's table has in-frame clones only and misses some. The sample contains tens of thousands of clones, almost 97% of which appear only once. Material: PBMCs. Receptors originate from a woman younger than 30 in good health and CMV-seronegative.

The CDR3 loop is CASSLTSGRQETQYF. The CDR3 DNA reads as TGTGCCAGCAGTTTAACTAGCGGTAGACAAGAGACCCAGTACTTC. The chain has TRBV27 and TRBJ2-5; TRBD2 matches 8 bases. V shed 2 bases and J 2 bases; nucleotides not matched to a gene: 4. The CDR3 has 15 amino acids. Germline V lookup: CDR1 MNHEY, CDR2 SMNVEV (reference sequence).

The CDR3 nucleotides are TGTGCCAGCAGTTACTCCTTAGGGGGCACTAATGAAAAACTGTTTTTT. Its protein product is CASSYSLGGTNEKLFF. The J gene is TRBJ1-4, the V gene TRBV6-6, with TRBD1 matching 7 bases. The ends lost 0 bases at V and 2 bases at J; junction bases unmatched: 3. This CDR3 is 16 amino acids long. The germline gives CDR1 MNHNY, CDR2 SVGAGI (reference sequence).

The rearrangement joins TRBV5-4 to TRBJ2-1; 7 bases match TRBD2. The germline gives CDR1 SGHNT, CDR2 YYREEE (reference sequence). The CDR3 is 18 amino acids. The V and J ends lost 4 bases and 8 bases, in that order; junction bases with no gene match: 21. This CDR3 reads CASSGGGISGYLPDEQFF. In DNA, the CDR3 is TGTGCCAGCAGCGGGGGGGGGATATCAGGCTACCTTCCCGATGAGCAGTTCTTC.

This rearrangement joins TRBV11-3 to TRBJ2-2; weak D call: TRBD1 (6 bases). The germline V gene has CDR1 SGHNT and CDR2 YENEEA. Trimming took 5 bases from V and 0 from J, leaving 10 bases between them. The length of the CDR3 is 15 residues. CDR3 sequence: CASSRGGPNTGELFF. The CDR3 region has the DNA TGTGCCAGCAGCCGAGGGGGACCGAACACCGGGGAGCTGTTTTTT.

The chain employs TRBV19 and TRBJ1-4; tentative D call: TRBD1 (5 bases). The CDR3 is made up of 14 amino acids. The germline gives CDR1 LNHDA, CDR2 SQIVND (reference sequence). The ends were cut back, 3 bases at V and 7 bases at J, with 12 bases in the middle. For the CDR3, the DNA is TGTGCCAGTAGTATGGGGCCGCGGGGTGAAAAACTGTTTTTT. Amino acid sequence: CASSMGPRGEKLFF.

The chain joins TRBV28 to TRBJ2-7, with 7 bases fitting TRBD2. Unmatched junction bases numbered 8, after V lost 6 bases and J lost 0 bases. CDR1 and CDR2 (germline): MDHEN, SYDVKM. The CDR3 is 15 residues long. CDR3 in amino acids: CASSRAGSSSYEQYF. The CDR3 DNA is TGTGCCAGCAGCCGAGCGGGGTCTAGCTCCTACGAGCAGTACTTC.

This rearrangement joins TRBV7-9 to TRBJ2-3, with 7 bases identical to TRBD2. Trimming removed 2 bases from V and 3 bases from J; junction bases left unmatched: 5. Per the germline V gene, CDR1 is SEHNR and CDR2 is FQNEAQ (reference sequence). The CDR3 covers 15 residues. The CDR3 here is CASSLLGSGTDTQYF. In nucleotides, the CDR3 is TGTGCCAGCAGCTTATTGGGTAGCGGGACAGATACGCAGTATTTT.

J is TRBJ1-1 and V is TRBV27; a weak D match, TRBD1 (5 bases). Germline V CDR1 and CDR2: MNHEY, SMNVEV (reference sequence). The CDR3 runs 15 residues. The ends were cut back, 7 bases at V and 4 bases at J, with 19 bases in the middle. CDR3 in DNA: TGTGCCAGCACCCAACGGGGGTCCTACGGCACTGAAGCTTTCTTT. Amino acids: CASTQRGSYGTEAFF.

The chain is built from TRBV28 and TRBJ2-2; 12 nucleotides align to TRBD1. The V gene's germline CDR1 is MDHEN and CDR2 SYDVKM. J lost 6 bases, V lost 3 bases, and 2 bases had no gene match. This CDR3 has 15 amino acids. CDR3 region: CASSLGTGGPGELFF. Here the CDR3 DNA reads TGTGCCAGCAGTTTGGGGACAGGGGGCCCCGGGGAGCTGTTTTTT.

The chain is built from TRBV6-5 and TRBJ2-5, with 8 bases aligning to TRBD1. Germline V gene lookup returns CDR1 MNHEY and CDR2 SVGAGI. The CDR3 totals 13 residues. Trimming removed 5 bases from V and 5 bases from J; junction bases left unmatched: 4. The CDR3 DNA reads as TGTGCCAGCAGTCAGGGGGCCCTGGAGACCCAGTACTTC. Translating gives CASSQGALETQYF.

V is TRBV6-1 and J is TRBJ2-5; tentatively, D is TRBD1 (5 bases). The germline V gene encodes CDR1 MNHNS and CDR2 SASEGT. V was pared by 9 bases and J by 1 base, with 15 bases between. This CDR3 has 14 amino acids. The CDR3 DNA is TGTGCCAGTAGAATGTACAGGACCCAAGAGACCCAGTACTTC. Translation gives CASRMYRTQETQYF.

The CDR3 DNA reads TGTGCCATCAGTGAACCGGACAGCCCGACAACCCATCGAGCTTTCTTT. Residues: CAISEPDSPTTHRAFF. This rearrangement joins TRBV10-3 to TRBJ1-1; the D gene is possibly TRBD1 (6 bases). Germline V lookup: CDR1 ENHRY, CDR2 SYGVKD. V gave up 3 bases and J gave up 10 bases, with 24 bases separating them. The CDR3 has 16 residues.

The chain has TRBV7-7 and TRBJ2-5; D is unresolved. V lost 5 bases to trimming and J lost 5 bases, with 21 bases between them. In germline, CDR1 is SSHAT, CDR2 FNYEAQ (reference sequence). This CDR3 spans 16 amino acids. CDR3 region: CASSPGLARGWETQYF. The CDR3 bases are TGTGCCAGCAGCCCCGGCCTGGCACGCGGTTGGGAGACCCAGTACTTC. Looking up the rest from reference TRBV7-7 and TRBJ2-5 gives the full variable domain: GAGVSQSPRYKVTKRGQDVTLRCDPISSHATLYWYQQALGQGPEFLTYFNYEAQPDKSGLPSDRFSAERPEGSISTLTIQRTEQRDSAMYRCASSPGLARGWETQYFGPGTRLLVL.

This clone was counted a single time. The gene calls are TRBV10-2 and TRBJ2-7; tentative D call: TRBD1 (7 bases). The CDR3 consists of 14 residues. V dropped 7 bases and J dropped 3 bases, with 16 bases sitting between them. CDR1 and CDR2 from the germline V gene are WSHSY and SAAADI. The CDR3, as DNA: TGCGCCAGCACCCGGCAGGGGGGTGACTACGAGCAGTACTTC. This gives the protein CASTRQGGDYEQYF.

The genes are TRBV9 and TRBJ2-2; 11 nucleotides align to TRBD2. The CDR3 spans 15 residues. Per germline, CDR1 SGDLS and CDR2 YYNGEE. Unmatched junction bases numbered 3, after V lost 8 bases and J lost 0 bases. The CDR3 reads CASASGGPNTGELFF. The CDR3, as DNA: TGTGCCAGTGCTAGCGGGGGGCCGAACACCGGGGAGCTGTTTTTT.

J is TRBJ2-5 and V is TRBV5-4; 8 nucleotides align to TRBD2. Trimming removed 0 bases from V and 4 bases from J; junction bases left unmatched: 5. The CDR3 is 15 residues long. Germline V gives CDR1 SGHNT, CDR2 YYREEE (reference sequence). CDR3 protein: CASSLGSGRGETQYF. CDR3 nucleotides: TGTGCCAGCAGCTTGGGGTCCGGGAGGGGAGAGACCCAGTACTTC. The whole variable domain, filled in from reference TRBV5-4 and TRBJ2-5, reads ETGVTQSPTHLIKTRGQQVTLRCSSQSGHNTVSWYQQALGQGPQFIFQYYREEENGRGNFPPRFSGLQFPNYSSELNVNALELDDSALYLCASSLGSGRGETQYFGPGTRLLVL.

The J gene is TRBJ2-5, the V gene TRBV2; a weak D match, TRBD2 (7 bases). The CDR3 runs 13 residues. V shed 7 bases and J shed 4 bases, with 13 bases lying between them. Germline CDR1 is SNHLY and CDR2 is FYNNEI. The CDR3 DNA reads TGTGCCAGCAAAAGGGGGGAGGGAGAGACCCAGTACTTC. It codes for CASKRGEGETQYF.

The chain uses TRBV5-1 and TRBJ2-3; 7 nucleotides match TRBD2. Trimming removed 0 bases from V and 2 bases from J; junction bases left unmatched: 6. Germline V lookup: CDR1 SGHRS, CDR2 YFSETQ. The CDR3 has 16 residues. This chain's CDR3 is CASSLGGAGITDTQYF. The CDR3 DNA sequence: TGCGCCAGCAGCTTGGGAGGAGCGGGGATCACAGATACGCAGTATTTT.

The genes are TRBV5-1 and TRBJ2-2; TRBD1 matches 11 bases. Trimming took 4 bases from V and 5 from J; bases not matched to a gene: 4. The CDR3 spans 15 residues. Germline CDR1 is SGHRS and CDR2 is YFSETQ. CDR3 in DNA: TGCGCCAGCAGCCCGTGGGACAGGGGGACCGGGGAGCTGTTTTTT. Translating gives CASSPWDRGTGELFF.

The genes are TRBV28 and TRBJ2-1; TRBD1 matches at 10 bases. With V trimmed by 5 bases and J by 3 bases, 7 bases remained unmatched. The CDR3 is 16 residues long. Germline V gene sequence: CDR1 MDHEN, CDR2 SYDVKM. The CDR3 DNA reads as TGTGCCAGCAGTACCCCCGGGACAGGGGACTACAATGAGCAGTTCTTC. Its protein product is CASSTPGTGDYNEQFF.

This sequence joins TRBV4-1 and TRBJ1-5; TRBD1 matches 8 bases. The CDR3 spans 15 residues. From germline, CDR1 is MGHRA and CDR2 YSYEKL. After removal of 2 bases from V and 5 bases from J, the junction contained 5 bases not matched to a gene. For the CDR3, the DNA is TGCGCCAGCAGCCAACCCGACAGGGGACATCAGCCCCAGCATTTT. This encodes CASSQPDRGHQPQHF.

The sample holds one count of this clone. This chain links TRBV9 with TRBJ2-1; 10 nucleotides match TRBD2. CDR3 length equals 17 residues. Germline V gene sequence: CDR1 SGDLS, CDR2 YYNGEE. The ends lost 6 bases at V and 0 bases at J; junction bases unmatched: 9. This CDR3 reads CASTPRASGSSYNEQFF. CDR3 bases: TGTGCCAGCACCCCCCGGGCTAGCGGGAGCTCCTACAATGAGCAGTTCTTC.

The J gene is TRBJ2-7, the V gene TRBV19; maybe TRBD1 (6 bases). This CDR3 is 13 amino acids long. Trimming removed 2 bases from V and 2 bases from J, with 7 bases in between. The germline gives CDR1 LNHDA, CDR2 SQIVND (reference sequence). The CDR3 DNA reads as TGTGCCAGTAGTATACAGGGGACCTACGAGCAGTACTTC. The encoded protein is CASSIQGTYEQYF. Full variable domain (rest looked up from reference TRBV19 and TRBJ2-7): DGGITQSPKYLFRKEGQNVTLSCEQNLNHDAMYWYRQDPGQGLRLIYYSQIVNDFQKGDIAEGYSVSREKKESFPLTVTSAQKNPTAFYLCASSIQGTYEQYFGPGTRLTVT.